Only a few counts were recorded for the clone carrying this TCR beta chain. Its matching antigen is unknown. Method: immunoSEQ multiplex PCR; TCRdb's copy keeps in-frame clones and lacks some. The sample carries around 110,000 clones, about four fifths recorded once. This CDR3 has 15 residues. Germline CDR1 is SGHKS and CDR2 is YYEKEE (reference sequence). With 4 bases removed from V and 0 bases from J, the gap between germline ends came to 11 bases. Those with chemo-refractory metastatic non-small-cell lung cancer were treated with focal radiation combined with CTLA-4 blockade using ipilimumab. These data are taken from a study of radiotherapy plus CTLA-4 blockade in lung cancer. Study summary: Disease control was present in 25% to 35% of patients, and objective responses in roughly 17%.

Study results and caveats: Once radiotherapy plus ipilimumab had been given, TCR clones derived from tumor expanded in blood. Response was reportedly best predicted by early blood T cell clone dynamics, with interferon-beta.

Sequenced material: peripheral blood, taken from a patient treated with radiotherapy plus ipilimumab. The receptor was isolated from a human donor with non-small cell lung cancer that progressed on radiotherapy plus ipilimumab. Some clones in this sample may be carry-over from other donors' samples. This rearrangement joins TRBV5-5 to TRBJ1-3; D remains unclear. Here the CDR3 DNA reads TGTGCCAGCAGCCCGGGCTTGCACTCTGGAAACACCATATATTTT. Its translation is CASSPGLHSGNTIYF.